What follows are 29 T cell receptor beta chains derived from one specimen sequenced in a study of a mutant IDH1 vaccine in newly diagnosed glioma. The protocol was immunoSEQ multiplex PCR, while the TCRdb copy is restricted to in-frame clones and leaves out a portion. Seen here are about 25,000 clones, about 70% observed once, and the top ten hold approximately 11%. Antigen specificity for these receptors is unknown. Time point given: week 11, during vaccination. Each dose delivered 300 ug of mutant IDH1 20-mer peptide subcutaneously with imiquimod. The specimen comprised peripheral blood mononuclear cells (PBMCs), sampled from a glioma patient whose treatment included an IDH1 peptide vaccine. The receptors shown here come from a man aged 18 to 30 with glioma. Some clones in this sample may be carry-over from other donors' samples.

V and J are TRBV25-1 and TRBJ1-5, with D maybe TRBD1 (6 bases). Trimming removed 4 bases at V and 1 base at J, with 11 bases between. The germline V gene has CDR1 MGHDK and CDR2 SYGVNS. The CDR3 sequence is 15 residues long. CDR3 sequence reads: CASSGQGLSNQPQHF. Written as DNA, the CDR3 is TGTGCCAGCAGTGGGCAGGGGTTGAGCAATCAGCCCCAGCATTTT.

The genes are TRBV4-3 and TRBJ2-1; 10 bases are shared with TRBD1. The germline CDR1 and CDR2 sequences are LGHNA and YSLEER. This CDR3 contains 15 residues. Trimming at V came to 0 bases and at J to 10 bases, leaving 6 bases not matched to a gene. The CDR3 sequence: CASSQEDRGFSEQFF. As DNA, the CDR3 is TGCGCCAGCAGCCAAGAGGACAGGGGGTTCTCCGAGCAGTTCTTC.

The rearrangement joins TRBV4-1 to TRBJ1-4, with 10 bases matching TRBD1. The germline V gene encodes CDR1 MGHRA and CDR2 YSYEKL. CDR3 length: 15 amino acids. The trim removed 6 bases at V and 7 bases at J, leaving 8 bases unmatched. The CDR3 DNA reads TGCGCCAGCAGACTAGGGAGGGACAGGGGTGAAAAACTGTTTTTT. Translation: CASRLGRDRGEKLFF.

The DNA for the CDR3 is TGCGCCAGCAGCCGATGGGTGACAGGGGGCAGTGGAATCTACGAGCAGTACTTC. This sequence encodes CASSRWVTGGSGIYEQYF. This chain uses TRBV4-3 with TRBJ2-7, with 10 bases aligning to TRBD1. V gave up 4 bases and J gave up 3 bases; unmatched junction bases: 15. This CDR3 is built from 18 residues. Germline V gene data show CDR1 as LGHNA and CDR2 as YSLEER.

The chain couples TRBV7-6 to TRBJ2-5, with TRBD1 matching over 9 bases. The CDR3 spans 15 residues. From germline, CDR1 is SGHVS and CDR2 FNYEAQ. V dropped 5 bases and J dropped 3; count of bases not matched to a gene: 7. CDR3 coding DNA: TGTGCCAGCAGCGATACCGGGACAGGGAAAGAGACCCAGTACTTC. Amino acids: CASSDTGTGKETQYF.

The chain employs TRBV5-8 and TRBJ1-3; no definite D call. The V end lost 3 bases, the J end lost 0 bases, and 10 bases lay between the germline ends. CDR1 SGHTS and CDR2 YDEGEE come from the germline V gene. The CDR3 has 15 amino acids. DNA of the CDR3: TGTGCCAGCAGCTGGGCCAGTCTCTCTGGAAACACCATATATTTT. It codes for CASSWASLSGNTIYF.

This clone occurred a few times. The genes are TRBV27 and TRBJ1-5; D remains unclear. CDR1 and CDR2 (germline): MNHEY, SMNVEV (reference sequence). This CDR3 has 14 amino acids. The V end was cut by 2 bases, the J end by 7 bases, with 12 bases between. The CDR3 loop is CASSLTSWMQPQHF. CDR3 sequence (DNA): TGTGCCAGCAGTTTAACGTCATGGATGCAGCCCCAGCATTTT.

The V call is TRBV13, the J call TRBJ1-4; possible D gene TRBD1, 5 bases. Germline V gene data show CDR1 as PRHDT and CDR2 as FYEKMQ (reference sequence). This CDR3 has 16 amino acids. The ends were cut back, 3 bases at V and 5 bases at J, with 16 bases in the middle. CDR3 sequence: CASSFRVDLLNEKLFF. The CDR3 nucleotides are TGTGCCAGCAGCTTCAGGGTAGACCTTCTGAATGAAAAACTGTTTTTT.

This clone was observed a handful of times. This chain uses TRBV28 with TRBJ2-7, with no clear D. The CDR3 loop spans 12 amino acids. Per germline, CDR1 MDHEN and CDR2 SYDVKM. V was clipped by 1 base and J by 7 bases, with 8 bases between them. Written as DNA, the CDR3 is TGTGCCAGCAGTTTATTCCGACTGGAGCAGTACTTC. This gives the protein CASSLFRLEQYF.

This clone was recorded a few times. The chain combines TRBV27 with TRBJ2-7; D may be TRBD1 or TRBD2 (7 bases each). Germline V gene sequence: CDR1 MNHEY, CDR2 SMNVEV (reference sequence). The ends were cut back, 5 bases at V and 3 bases at J, with 14 bases in the middle. This CDR3 is 14 amino acids long. The CDR3 spells CASSRQGGDYEQYF. The CDR3, as DNA: TGTGCCAGCAGTCGACAGGGAGGGGACTACGAGCAGTACTTC.

The gene calls are TRBV5-1 and TRBJ2-2; no reliable D call. V gave up 4 bases and J gave up 0 bases, with 10 bases separating them. This CDR3 region has 15 residues. The V gene's germline CDR1 is SGHRS and CDR2 YFSETQ. This CDR3 is CASSATGTNTGELFF. The CDR3 nucleotides read TGCGCCAGCAGCGCCACGGGCACGAACACCGGGGAGCTGTTTTTT.

V and J are TRBV19 and TRBJ2-1; 9 nucleotides match TRBD2. Germline lookup yields CDR1 LNHDA and CDR2 SQIVND (reference sequence). Losses at the gene ends were 5 bases for V and 3 bases for J; bases not matched to a gene: 5. CDR3 size: 15 residues. For the CDR3, the DNA is TGTGCCAGTAGTGAGTGGACTAGCGACTACAATGAGCAGTTCTTC. Its translation is CASSEWTSDYNEQFF.

This chain uses TRBV7-2 with TRBJ1-5; D is possibly TRBD1 (6 bases). The CDR3 has 14 residues. CDR1 is SGHTA and CDR2 is FQGNSA in the germline V gene. The V end lost 7 bases, the J end lost 2 bases, and 12 bases lay between the germline ends. The CDR3 bases are TGTGCCAGCACCCAGGGGCGGGGCAATCAGCCCCAGCATTTT. The encoded protein is CASTQGRGNQPQHF.

The chain has TRBV6-1 and TRBJ1-6, with D perhaps TRBD1 (5 bases). Germline CDR1 MNHNS, CDR2 SASEGT. This CDR3 has 15 amino acids. Trimming removed 7 bases at V and 11 bases at J, with 21 bases between. The CDR3 protein is CASMFEPGVWAPLHF. As DNA, the CDR3 is TGTGCCAGCATGTTTGAGCCGGGGGTATGGGCACCCCTCCACTTT.

The rearrangement uses TRBV6-6 and TRBJ1-6, with D unresolved. Germline V CDR1 and CDR2: MNHNY, SVGAGI (reference sequence). The CDR3 loop spans 13 amino acids. With 4 bases removed from V and 8 bases from J, the gap between germline ends came to 9 bases. Here the CDR3 reads CASSLPEYSPLHF. The CDR3, as DNA: TGTGCCAGCAGTTTGCCCGAATATTCACCCCTCCACTTT.

The genes are TRBV5-1 and TRBJ2-7, with 10 bases fitting TRBD1. Trimming at V came to 0 bases and at J to 5 bases, leaving 2 bases not matched to a gene. Germline V gives CDR1 SGHRS, CDR2 YFSETQ. The length of the CDR3 is 14 residues. This chain's CDR3 is CASSLGTGGNEQYF. The CDR3 nucleotides read TGCGCCAGCAGCTTGGGGACAGGGGGTAACGAGCAGTACTTC. Filled out from reference TRBV5-1 and TRBJ2-7, the complete variable domain reads KAGVTQTPRYLIKTRGQQVTLSCSPISGHRSVSWYQQTPGQGLQFLFEYFSETQRNKGNFPGRFSGRQFSNSRSEMNVSTLELGDSALYLCASSLGTGGNEQYFGPGTRLTVT.

The chain has TRBV4-3 and TRBJ2-1; 9 bases line up with TRBD1. The V gene end was trimmed by 4 bases and the J gene end by 9 bases; junction bases not matched to a gene: 7. CDR1 is LGHNA and CDR2 is YSLEER in the germline V gene. The CDR3 totals 14 residues. CDR3 sequence: CASSLPDRGGEQFF. DNA of the CDR3: TGCGCCAGCAGCCTGCCGGACAGGGGAGGTGAGCAGTTCTTC.

The rearrangement joins TRBV18 to TRBJ2-6; 7 bases are shared with TRBD1. This CDR3 has 15 amino acids. Trimming took 3 bases from V and 4 from J; bases not matched to a gene: 3. CDR1 KGHSH and CDR2 LQKENI come from the germline V gene. CDR3 sequence: CASSPKGAGANVLTF. The CDR3, as DNA: TGTGCCAGCTCACCGAAGGGGGCGGGGGCCAACGTCCTGACTTTC.

This CDR3 is CASSLGPGYTF. CDR3 coding DNA: TGTGCCAGCAGCTTAGGACCTGGCTACACCTTC. V usage is TRBV11-2 and J usage is TRBJ1-2; D not certain. V was cut by 1 base and J by 7 bases, with 4 bases left in between. Germline CDR1 SGHAT, CDR2 FQNNGV. The CDR3 contains 11 residues. Full variable domain (remainder filled in from reference TRBV11-2 and TRBJ1-2): EAGVAQSPRYKIIEKRQSVAFWCNPISGHATLYWYQQILGQGPKLLIQFQNNGVVDDSQLPKDRFSAERLKGVDSTLKIQPAKLEDSAVYLCASSLGPGYTFGSGTRLTVV.

The V and J genes are TRBV18 and TRBJ1-1, with 7 bases that match TRBD1. Germline assignment: CDR1 KGHSH and CDR2 LQKENI. The CDR3 covers 15 residues. Germline trimming cut 5 bases from V and 0 bases from J; bases unmatched to any gene: 6. The CDR3: CASSLTGQMNTEAFF. The CDR3 nucleotides read TGTGCCAGCTCATTAACGGGACAGATGAACACTGAAGCTTTCTTT. Combining the CDR3 with reference TRBV18 and TRBJ1-1 gives the whole variable domain NAGVMQNPRHLVRRRGQEARLRCSPMKGHSHVYWYRQLPEEGLKFMVYLQKENIIDESGMPKERFSAEFPKEGPSILRIQQVVRGDSAAYFCASSLTGQMNTEAFFGQGTRLTVV.

V usage is TRBV7-2 and J usage is TRBJ1-5, with D uncertain. V lost 5 bases and J lost 1, with 6 bases in between. The germline V gene has CDR1 SGHTA and CDR2 FQGNSA. The CDR3 loop spans 13 amino acids. The CDR3 here is CASSPMSNQPQHF. The CDR3 region has the DNA TGTGCCAGCAGCCCGATGAGCAATCAGCCCCAGCATTTT. The full variable domain, in which reference TRBV7-2 and TRBJ1-5 provide the parts outside the CDR3, is GAGVSQSPSNKVTEKGKDVELRCDPISGHTALYWYRQSLGQGLEFLIYFQGNSAPDKSGLPSDRFSAERTGGSVSTLTIQRTQQEDSAVYLCASSPMSNQPQHFGDGTRLSIL.

This clone appeared once. The chain is built from TRBV19 and TRBJ1-1, with TRBD1 identical over 7 bases. The CDR3 has 15 residues. The trim removed 3 bases at V and 4 bases at J, leaving 8 bases unmatched. Germline-derived CDR1 and CDR2 are LNHDA and SQIVND (reference sequence). The CDR3 DNA reads TGTGCCAGTAGTATCCGGACAGGTCGGGGCACTGAAGCTTTCTTT. Amino acids: CASSIRTGRGTEAFF.

J is TRBJ2-2 and V is TRBV27, with 10 bases that match TRBD2. Losses at the gene ends were 6 bases for V and 3 bases for J; bases not matched to a gene: 7. Germline V gene lookup returns CDR1 MNHEY and CDR2 SMNVEV (reference sequence). The length of the CDR3 is 16 residues. The CDR3 spells CASSPTSGIYTGELFF. In nucleotides, the CDR3 is TGTGCCAGCAGCCCTACTAGCGGGATCTACACCGGGGAGCTGTTTTTT.

This chain links TRBV6-5 with TRBJ2-4; D gene unclear. V lost 0 bases and J lost 0, with 9 bases in between. The CDR3 length is 16 residues. From germline, CDR1 is MNHEY and CDR2 SVGAGI. The CDR3 nucleotides are TGTGCCAGCAGTTACTCCCCTATTGTAGCCAAAAACATTCAGTACTTC. Its translation: CASSYSPIVAKNIQYF.

The chain employs TRBV6-5 and TRBJ1-2; no reliable D call. Trimming removed 7 bases from V and 0 bases from J, with 9 bases in between. Germline assignment: CDR1 MNHEY and CDR2 SVGAGI. The CDR3 loop spans 13 amino acids. CDR3 coding DNA: TGTGCCAGCACGAGTAAAGCTAACTATGGCTACACCTTC. Protein product: CASTSKANYGYTF.

The chain is built from TRBV5-1 and TRBJ2-5, with D maybe TRBD2 (5 bases). V was pared by 0 bases and J by 1 base, with 10 bases between. Germline V gene data show CDR1 as SGHRS and CDR2 as YFSETQ. The CDR3 consists of 15 residues. CDR3 in DNA: TGCGCCAGCAGCTTGGGAGGGCAGATCCAAGAGACCCAGTACTTC. Translating it yields CASSLGGQIQETQYF.

This chain joins TRBV12-5 and TRBJ1-5, with 10 bases fitting TRBD1. Germline V gene lookup returns CDR1 LGHNT and CDR2 FRNRAP. The J segment lost 5 bases and the V segment lost 4 bases, leaving 5 bases of the junction unmatched. This CDR3 region has 15 residues. In DNA form, the CDR3 reads TGTGCTAGTGGTTCGTCCGGGACAGGGGATCAGCCCCAGCATTTT. This gives the protein CASGSSGTGDQPQHF.

The gene calls are TRBV10-1 and TRBJ1-2; possible D gene TRBD1, 5 bases. Germline CDR1 reads WNHNN; CDR2 reads SYGVQD (reference sequence). V shed 6 bases and J shed 2 bases, with 13 bases lying between them. CDR3 length: 14 residues. The CDR3 sequence is CASSFREANYGYTF. CDR3 coding DNA: TGCGCCAGCAGCTTCAGGGAGGCCAACTATGGCTACACCTTC.

The V call is TRBV28, the J call TRBJ1-5, with a weak D call TRBD1 (6 bases). The CDR3 sequence is 15 residues long. Germline CDR1 and CDR2: MDHEN and SYDVKM. Trimming left V 5 bases short and J 1 base short, with 12 bases between. This CDR3 reads CASSLIQGSNQPQHF. The CDR3 nucleotides read TGTGCCAGCAGTCTAATCCAGGGGAGCAATCAGCCCCAGCATTTT.